The clone carrying this TCR beta chain has at least ten counts. This sample is part of a study of blood T cells in healthy people across ages. The amount of total RNA extracted per sample was at least 5.5 micrograms. The second PCR ran 7 to 11 cycles with a sample-barcoded 5' primer and J-beta primers. A single record per CDR3 protein comes from TCRdb applying MiXCR to the 5' RACE reads. The sample yields around 650,000 distinct CDR3 sequences, about 30% seen once. Trimming removed 5 bases at V and 5 bases at J, with 13 bases between. The length of the CDR3 is 14 residues. The V gene's germline CDR1 is SGHTA and CDR2 FQGTGA.

The sample was blood. The sequence was collected from an elderly woman in good health. The chain recombines TRBV7-3 with TRBJ2-1; D call uncertain. The CDR3 loop is CASSPGRLNNEQFF. CDR3 nucleotides: TGTGCCAGCAGCCCTGGTCGGCTTAACAATGAGCAGTTCTTC.